The 30 T cell receptor beta chains in this list originate from one sample, sequenced in a study of CD8 T cells in ankylosing spondylitis. Regarding the study as a whole: A TCR beta motif of 7 to 9 highly homologous variants seemed to mark ankylosing spondylitis blood.

TCRdb recomputed calls from the 5' RACE reads with MiXCR, one row per CDR3 protein. Among fewer than 500,000 distinct CDR3 sequences listed, approximately 20% were seen once. These receptors' antigens are unknown. The sample comprised blood, either unsorted or a sorted T cell fraction (not recorded which). Receptors originate from a male donor with ankylosing spondylitis.

The chain has TRBV5-1 and TRBJ2-7; the D gene is possibly TRBD1 (5 bases). Trimming removed 0 bases at V and 2 bases at J, with 12 bases between. Germline V CDR1 and CDR2: SGHRS, YFSETQ. The CDR3 totals 15 residues. This CDR3 reads CASSLGGWGPYEQYF. The CDR3 DNA follows: TGCGCCAGCAGCTTGGGGGGTTGGGGCCCCTACGAGCAGTACTTC.

This clonotype was found a few times. CDR3 DNA: TGCAGTGCAAACAGGGGTGAGGAGCAGTTCTTC. Protein: CSANRGEEQFF. The chain carries TRBV20-1 and TRBJ2-1; the match to TRBD1 covers 7 bases. V lost 6 bases, J lost 10 bases, and 6 bases stayed unmatched. Germline V gene lookup returns CDR1 DFQATT and CDR2 SNEGSKA (reference sequence). The CDR3 loop spans 11 amino acids.

The chain couples TRBV5-5 to TRBJ2-7; either TRBD1 or TRBD2 may fit D (5 bases each). This CDR3 region has 14 residues. Germline-derived CDR1 and CDR2 are SGHKS and YYEKEE (reference sequence). The V and J ends lost 3 bases and 0 bases respectively, with 10 bases between them. This chain's CDR3 is CASSWDGFSYEQYF. CDR3 DNA: TGTGCCAGCAGCTGGGACGGGTTCTCCTACGAGCAGTACTTC. Full variable domain (outside the CDR3, taken from reference TRBV5-5 and TRBJ2-7): DAGVTQSPTHLIKTRGQQVTLRCSPISGHKSVSWYQQVLGQGPQFIFQYYEKEERGRGNFPDRFSARQFPNYSSELNVNALLLGDSALYLCASSWDGFSYEQYFGPGTRLTVT.

This chain connects TRBV28 to TRBJ2-2, with TRBD1 as a possible D gene (6 bases). Per the germline V gene, CDR1 is MDHEN and CDR2 is SYDVKM. V lost 4 bases and J 5 bases, leaving 17 bases between the germline ends. This CDR3 is 16 amino acids long. CDR3 amino acids: CASSSPGALGTGELFF. The CDR3 DNA is TGTGCCAGCAGTTCTCCAGGGGCCCTCGGGACCGGGGAGCTGTTTTTT.

This clonotype showed up many times. The chain employs TRBV5-1 and TRBJ2-7, with 8 bases identical to TRBD1. CDR3 size: 14 residues. V lost 4 bases and J lost 3; bases outside the gene matches: 6. The germline V gene has CDR1 SGHRS and CDR2 YFSETQ. For the CDR3, the DNA is TGCGCCAGCAGCGCCGCGACAGGGGACTACGAGCAGTACTTC. Encoded protein: CASSAATGDYEQYF.

The chain recombines TRBV9 with TRBJ2-1, with D uncertain. Germline V gene lookup returns CDR1 SGDLS and CDR2 YYNGEE. This CDR3 has 16 amino acids. V gave up 1 base and J gave up 3 bases, with 14 bases separating them. The CDR3 spells CASSVKSEVSYNEQFF. The CDR3 DNA sequence: TGTGCCAGCAGCGTAAAGAGTGAGGTCAGCTACAATGAGCAGTTCTTC.

The J gene is TRBJ2-1, the V gene TRBV27, with 8 bases lining up with TRBD2. The CDR3 spans 15 residues. Germline assignment: CDR1 MNHEY and CDR2 SMNVEV (reference sequence). The J segment lost 7 bases and the V segment lost 5 bases, leaving 10 bases of the junction unmatched. The CDR3 nucleotides read TGTGCCAGCAGTAAACCGGGACTAGGGGTTAATGAGCAGTTCTTC. It yields the protein CASSKPGLGVNEQFF.

This clonotype has ten or more counts. The rearrangement joins TRBV7-2 to TRBJ2-1; D gene uncertain. The V gene's germline CDR1 is SGHTA and CDR2 FQGNSA. The CDR3 totals 15 residues. Trimming removed 1 base from V and 6 bases from J, with 13 bases in between. The CDR3 spells CASSLGQRIPNEQFF. CDR3 coding DNA: TGTGCCAGCAGCTTAGGGCAGCGAATCCCCAATGAGCAGTTCTTC.

V is TRBV6-1 and J is TRBJ2-2, with D perhaps being TRBD1 or TRBD2 (5 bases each). The ends were cut back, 11 bases at V and 3 bases at J, with 16 bases in the middle. The CDR3 has 14 amino acids. Germline V lookup: CDR1 MNHNS, CDR2 SASEGT. The CDR3 here is CALRGAVHTGELFF. In DNA, the CDR3 is TGTGCCTTGCGAGGGGCCGTACACACCGGGGAGCTGTTTTTT.

At least ten counts were recorded for this clonotype. The chain combines TRBV4-1 with TRBJ2-5, with D perhaps matching TRBD2 (5 bases). With 2 bases removed from V and 5 bases from J, the gap between germline ends came to 15 bases. The CDR3 consists of 15 residues. Germline V gene sequence: CDR1 MGHRA, CDR2 YSYEKL. This CDR3 is CASSQSEGSWETQYF. CDR3 nucleotides: TGCGCCAGCAGCCAATCTGAGGGATCGTGGGAGACCCAGTACTTC.

The chain carries TRBV12-3 or TRBV12-4 and TRBJ1-2; 8 positions match TRBD1. Trimming removed 1 base from V and 5 bases from J; junction bases left unmatched: 3. CDR3 size: 14 residues. CDR3 loop: CASSLGTGGYGYTF. The CDR3, as DNA: TGTGCCAGCAGTTTAGGCACAGGGGGATATGGCTACACCTTC.

This clonotype appeared once. This chain links TRBV5-1 with TRBJ2-7; D is unresolved. The CDR3 covers 15 residues. Germline V gene sequence: CDR1 SGHRS, CDR2 YFSETQ. V gave up 0 bases and J gave up 5 bases, with 15 bases separating them. In DNA form, the CDR3 reads TGCGCCAGCAGCTTGGCGGGCAGGCCCCTAGACGAGCAGTACTTC. Amino acids: CASSLAGRPLDEQYF. Using reference TRBV5-1 and TRBJ2-7 for the parts outside the CDR3, the full variable domain is KAGVTQTPRYLIKTRGQQVTLSCSPISGHRSVSWYQQTPGQGLQFLFEYFSETQRNKGNFPGRFSGRQFSNSRSEMNVSTLELGDSALYLCASSLAGRPLDEQYFGPGTRLTVT.

This clonotype was seen a handful of times. V usage is TRBV28 and J usage is TRBJ2-7; D call uncertain. CDR3 length equals 12 residues. Germline V lookup: CDR1 MDHEN, CDR2 SYDVKM. Trimming stripped 1 base from V and 7 bases from J, with 8 bases between. For the CDR3, the DNA is TGTGCCAGCAGTTTATTAACCGAGGAGCAGTACTTC. Encoded protein: CASSLLTEEQYF.

This clonotype was observed a handful of times. This chain links TRBV5-1 with TRBJ2-5; 9 positions agree with TRBD2. Germline CDR1 SGHRS, CDR2 YFSETQ. J gave up 2 bases and V 2 bases, and 4 bases lay outside the gene matches. This CDR3 has 15 residues. Here the CDR3 reads CASSLASGVQETQYF. The CDR3 DNA sequence: TGCGCCAGCAGCTTAGCTAGCGGGGTACAAGAGACCCAGTACTTC.

The chain carries TRBV5-1 and TRBJ1-5, with a possible D match to TRBD1 (6 bases). V lost 3 bases, J lost 0 bases, and 19 bases lay in between. Germline assignment: CDR1 SGHRS and CDR2 YFSETQ. The length of the CDR3 is 18 residues. The CDR3 bases are TGCGCCAGCAGCTATACGCGGGGGCGACGGTATAGCAATCAGCCCCAGCATTTT. Its protein product is CASSYTRGRRYSNQPQHF.

This clonotype appeared a few times. The V gene is TRBV5-1, the J gene TRBJ2-7; no clear D. Germline values: CDR1 SGHRS, CDR2 YFSETQ. The CDR3 has 15 amino acids. Trimming removed 4 bases at V and 2 bases at J, with 16 bases between. The CDR3 DNA sequence: TGCGCCAGCAGCGCCTATTCTTCCGGCGCCTACGAGCAGTACTTC. This translates into CASSAYSSGAYEQYF.

The chain links TRBV5-5 to TRBJ1-4; 8 bases align to TRBD1. The V gene's germline CDR1 is SGHKS and CDR2 YYEKEE (reference sequence). This CDR3 has 14 amino acids. J was trimmed by 4 bases and V by 3 bases; bases with no gene match: 2. The CDR3 spells CASSSTGVNEKLFF. The CDR3, as DNA: TGTGCCAGCAGCTCGACAGGGGTTAATGAAAAACTGTTTTTT. The full variable domain, completed using reference TRBV5-5 and TRBJ1-4, is DAGVTQSPTHLIKTRGQQVTLRCSPISGHKSVSWYQQVLGQGPQFIFQYYEKEERGRGNFPDRFSARQFPNYSSELNVNALLLGDSALYLCASSSTGVNEKLFFGSGTQLSVL.

This clonotype was observed many times. V is TRBV12-3 or TRBV12-4 and J is TRBJ2-1; 7 bases are a match to TRBD2. The V segment lost 6 bases and the J segment 9 bases; nucleotides outside the gene matches: 5. CDR3 length: 12 residues. The CDR3 DNA reads as TGTGCCAGCAGCAACGTAGCGGGTGAGCAGTTCTTC. Protein: CASSNVAGEQFF.

The chain couples TRBV12-3 or TRBV12-4 to TRBJ2-7; TRBD2 matches 9 bases. The CDR3 extends over 15 amino acids. V dropped 5 bases and J dropped 4; count of bases not matched to a gene: 9. CDR3 sequence: CASSPMLAGSYEQYF. The DNA of the CDR3 is TGTGCCAGCAGTCCTATGCTAGCGGGGAGTTACGAGCAGTACTTC.

The chain has TRBV10-2 and TRBJ1-1, with D possibly TRBD1 on 6 matching bases. This CDR3 contains 13 residues. Germline V CDR1 and CDR2: WSHSY, SAAADI. Trimming took 6 bases from V and 5 from J, leaving 13 bases between them. The CDR3 here is CASRGGRGTEAFF. CDR3 DNA sequence: TGCGCCAGCAGAGGGGGGCGCGGGACTGAAGCTTTCTTT.

This chain joins TRBV4-2 and TRBJ2-2; TRBD2 aligns across 7 bases. Looked up from germline, CDR1 is LGHNA and CDR2 is YNFKEQ. The CDR3 totals 15 residues. J was trimmed by 5 bases and V by 6 bases; bases with no gene match: 9. The CDR3 reads CASSPGGGRTGELFF. CDR3 nucleotides: TGTGCCAGCAGTCCTGGGGGGGGACGAACCGGGGAGCTGTTTTTT.

Ten or more counts support this clonotype. The V gene is TRBV5-1, the J gene TRBJ2-5, with D tentatively TRBD1 (6 bases). The germline gives CDR1 SGHRS, CDR2 YFSETQ. The CDR3 extends over 15 amino acids. The germline V and J ends were trimmed by 2 bases and 4 bases, with 15 bases remaining between them. DNA for the CDR3: TGCGCCAGCAGCTTCCAGGACAGAGTAATAGAGACCCAGTACTTC. It specifies CASSFQDRVIETQYF. Filled out from reference TRBV5-1 and TRBJ2-5, the complete variable domain reads KAGVTQTPRYLIKTRGQQVTLSCSPISGHRSVSWYQQTPGQGLQFLFEYFSETQRNKGNFPGRFSGRQFSNSRSEMNVSTLELGDSALYLCASSFQDRVIETQYFGPGTRLLVL.

This clonotype was seen a handful of times. The rearrangement links TRBV7-2 to TRBJ2-1; 12 nucleotides match TRBD2. Germline V gives CDR1 SGHTA, CDR2 FQGNSA. The CDR3 totals 15 residues. V dropped 4 bases and J dropped 6; count of bases not matched to a gene: 4. The CDR3 DNA is TGTGCCAGCAGCTCGACTAGCGGGAGTGGCAATGAGCAGTTCTTC. Its protein product is CASSSTSGSGNEQFF.

This clonotype occurred a few times. In nucleotides, the CDR3 is TGTGCCAGCAGTGAAGTTGGGTCTGGCACCGGGGAGCTGTTTTTT. It specifies CASSEVGSGTGELFF. This sequence joins TRBV2 and TRBJ2-2; D gene ambiguous. Per germline, CDR1 SNHLY and CDR2 FYNNEI. The V end lost 1 base, the J end lost 4 bases, and 10 bases lay between the germline ends. This CDR3 spans 15 amino acids.

The rearrangement joins TRBV29-1 to TRBJ2-1, with 10 bases that match TRBD2. V was pared by 4 bases and J by 7 bases, with 7 bases of the junction left unmatched. Germline loops: CDR1 SQVTM, CDR2 ANQGSEA. This CDR3 is built from 14 residues. CDR3 sequence (DNA): TGCAGCGTTGGGACTAGCGGATCCGGGAATGAGCAGTTCTTC. It yields the protein CSVGTSGSGNEQFF.

The V call is TRBV18, the J call TRBJ2-7, with 10 bases matching TRBD1. Germline CDR1 and CDR2: KGHSH and LQKENI. V gave up 3 bases and J gave up 6 bases; unmatched junction bases: 5. The CDR3 has 14 amino acids. CDR3 sequence: CASSPGQGGIEQYF. Written as DNA, the CDR3 is TGTGCCAGCTCACCCGGACAGGGGGGGATCGAGCAGTACTTC.

This clonotype was counted many times. J is TRBJ1-5 and V is TRBV29-1; no definite D call. The CDR3 consists of 12 residues. Germline-derived CDR1 and CDR2 are SQVTM and ANQGSEA. Trimming took off 5 bases at V and 5 bases at J, with 10 bases between the two ends. In nucleotides, the CDR3 is TGCAGCGTTAAAACAGCGGATCAGCCCCAGCATTTT. This translates into CSVKTADQPQHF. Variable domain in full (rest from reference TRBV29-1 and TRBJ1-5): SAVISQKPSRDICQRGTSLTIQCQVDSQVTMMFWYRQQPGQSLTLIATANQGSEATYESGFVIDKFPISRPNLTFSTLTVSNMSPEDSSIYLCSVKTADQPQHFGDGTRLSIL.

This chain connects TRBV3-1 to TRBJ1-4; TRBD1 aligns across 8 bases. The germline gives CDR1 LGHDT, CDR2 YNNKEL (reference sequence). The V gene end was trimmed by 4 bases and the J gene end by 3 bases; junction bases not matched to a gene: 4. The CDR3 is 15 amino acids. The CDR3 protein is CASSRRTGPNEKLFF. For the CDR3, the DNA is TGTGCCAGCAGCCGCCGGACAGGGCCTAATGAAAAACTGTTTTTT. The full variable domain, with the rest looked up from reference TRBV3-1 and TRBJ1-4, is DTAVSQTPKYLVTQMGNDKSIKCEQNLGHDTMYWYKQDSKKFLKIMFSYNNKELIINETVPNRFSPKSPDKAHLNLHINSLELGDSAVYFCASSRRTGPNEKLFFGSGTQLSVL.

This clonotype turned up a few times. The genes are TRBV18 and TRBJ1-1; no clear D gene. This CDR3 spans 17 amino acids. The germline V gene encodes CDR1 KGHSH and CDR2 LQKENI. The germline V and J ends were trimmed by 4 bases and 7 bases, with 25 bases remaining between them. In DNA form, the CDR3 reads TGTGCCAGCTCACGGGTTATTGATAGCGCCTTAACGGGTGAAGCTTTCTTT. Its protein product is CASSRVIDSALTGEAFF.

V and J are TRBV12-3 or TRBV12-4 and TRBJ2-7; D might be TRBD1 or TRBD2, each matching 5 bases. This CDR3 has 13 amino acids. Trimming pared 4 bases from V and 5 bases from J, leaving 12 bases between. CDR3: CASSSGTPHEQYF. CDR3 DNA: TGTGCCAGCAGTTCCGGGACCCCGCACGAGCAGTACTTC.